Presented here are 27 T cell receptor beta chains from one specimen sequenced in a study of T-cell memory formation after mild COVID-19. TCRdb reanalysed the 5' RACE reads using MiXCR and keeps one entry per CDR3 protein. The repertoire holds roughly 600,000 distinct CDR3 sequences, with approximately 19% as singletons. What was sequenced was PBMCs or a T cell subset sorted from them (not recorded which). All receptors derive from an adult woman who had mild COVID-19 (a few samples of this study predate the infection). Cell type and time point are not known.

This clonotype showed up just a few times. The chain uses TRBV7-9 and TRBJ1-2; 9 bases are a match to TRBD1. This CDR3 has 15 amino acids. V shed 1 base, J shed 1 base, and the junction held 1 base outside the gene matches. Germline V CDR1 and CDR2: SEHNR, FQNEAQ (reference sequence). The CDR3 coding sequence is TGTGCCAGCAGCTTAGGACAGGGGGATAACTATGGCTACACCTTC. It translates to CASSLGQGDNYGYTF.

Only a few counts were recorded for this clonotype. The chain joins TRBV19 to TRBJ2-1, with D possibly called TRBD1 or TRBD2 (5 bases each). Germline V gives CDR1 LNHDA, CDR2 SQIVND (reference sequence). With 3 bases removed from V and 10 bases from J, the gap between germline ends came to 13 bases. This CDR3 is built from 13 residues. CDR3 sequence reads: CASSMGVRSEQFF. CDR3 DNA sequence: TGTGCCAGTAGTATGGGGGTCAGGTCAGAGCAGTTCTTC.

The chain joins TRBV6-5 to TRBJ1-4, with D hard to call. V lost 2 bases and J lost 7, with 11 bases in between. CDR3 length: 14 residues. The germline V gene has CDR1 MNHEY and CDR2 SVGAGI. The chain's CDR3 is CASSYQPAGEKLFF. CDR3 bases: TGTGCCAGCAGTTACCAGCCCGCAGGTGAAAAACTGTTTTTT.

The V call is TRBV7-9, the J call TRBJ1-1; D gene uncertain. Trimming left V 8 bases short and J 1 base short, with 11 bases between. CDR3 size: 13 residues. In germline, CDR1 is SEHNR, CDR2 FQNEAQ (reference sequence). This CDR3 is CASRYASNTEAFF. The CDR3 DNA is TGTGCCAGCCGATACGCCTCGAACACTGAAGCTTTCTTT.

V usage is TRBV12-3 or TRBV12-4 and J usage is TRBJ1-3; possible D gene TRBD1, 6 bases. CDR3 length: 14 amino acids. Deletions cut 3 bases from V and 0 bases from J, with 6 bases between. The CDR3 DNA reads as TGTGCCAGCAGTTTGGGGGCCTCTGGAAACACCATATATTTT. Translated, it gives CASSLGASGNTIYF.

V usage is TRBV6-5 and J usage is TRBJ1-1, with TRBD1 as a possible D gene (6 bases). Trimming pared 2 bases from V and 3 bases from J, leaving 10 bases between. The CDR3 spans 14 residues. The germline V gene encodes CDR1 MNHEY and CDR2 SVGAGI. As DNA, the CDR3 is TGTGCCAGCAGTTACACACAGGGAGACACTGAAGCTTTCTTT. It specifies CASSYTQGDTEAFF.

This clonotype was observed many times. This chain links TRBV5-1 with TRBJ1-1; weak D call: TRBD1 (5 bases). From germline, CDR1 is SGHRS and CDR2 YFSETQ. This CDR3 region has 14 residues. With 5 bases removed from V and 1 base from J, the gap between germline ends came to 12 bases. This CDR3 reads CASSSQGENTEAFF. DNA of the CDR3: TGCGCCAGCAGTTCTCAGGGAGAGAACACTGAAGCTTTCTTT.

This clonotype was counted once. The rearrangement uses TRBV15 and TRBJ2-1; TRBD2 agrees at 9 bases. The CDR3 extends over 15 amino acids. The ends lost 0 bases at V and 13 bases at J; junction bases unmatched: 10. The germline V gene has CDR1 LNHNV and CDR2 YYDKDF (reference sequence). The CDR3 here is CATSRDSLAGELQFF. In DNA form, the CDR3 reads TGTGCCACCAGCAGAGACTCATTAGCGGGAGAGCTTCAGTTCTTC.

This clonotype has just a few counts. CDR3 in amino acids: CASRPSGRPEQFF. In DNA form, the CDR3 reads TGTGCCAGCAGACCTAGCGGTCGACCTGAGCAGTTCTTC. The chain combines TRBV12-3 or TRBV12-4 with TRBJ2-1; TRBD2 matches at 7 bases. The junction had 8 bases not matched to a gene; V was cut back by 6 bases and J by 9 bases. The CDR3 is 13 residues long.

The CDR3 here is CASSQERTADYGYTF. The CDR3 DNA sequence: TGCGCCAGCAGCCAAGAAAGGACAGCAGACTATGGCTACACCTTC. The chain couples TRBV4-1 to TRBJ1-2, with D possibly being TRBD1 (6 bases). Germline V gene data show CDR1 as MGHRA and CDR2 as YSYEKL. V was trimmed by 0 bases and J by 3 bases, leaving 11 bases between them. This CDR3 region has 15 residues.

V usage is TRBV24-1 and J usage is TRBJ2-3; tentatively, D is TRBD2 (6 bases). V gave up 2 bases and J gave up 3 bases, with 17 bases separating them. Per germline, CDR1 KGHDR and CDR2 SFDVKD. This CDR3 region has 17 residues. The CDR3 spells CATSDSGLLGGTDTQYF. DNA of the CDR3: TGTGCCACCAGTGATTCGGGACTCCTGGGAGGAACAGATACGCAGTATTTT.

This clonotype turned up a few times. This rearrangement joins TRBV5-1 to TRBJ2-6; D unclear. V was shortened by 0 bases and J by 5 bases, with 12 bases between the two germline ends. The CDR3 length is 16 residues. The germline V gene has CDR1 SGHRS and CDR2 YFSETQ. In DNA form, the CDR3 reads TGCGCCAGCAGCTTGGAGTCGGTGCGGAGGGCCAACGTCCTGACTTTC. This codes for CASSLESVRRANVLTF.

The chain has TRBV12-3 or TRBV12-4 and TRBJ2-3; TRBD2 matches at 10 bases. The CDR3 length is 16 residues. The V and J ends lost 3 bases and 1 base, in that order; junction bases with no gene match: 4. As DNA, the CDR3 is TGTGCCAGCAGTTTTAGCGGGGGGCGTCGCACAGATACGCAGTATTTT. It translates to CASSFSGGRRTDTQYF.

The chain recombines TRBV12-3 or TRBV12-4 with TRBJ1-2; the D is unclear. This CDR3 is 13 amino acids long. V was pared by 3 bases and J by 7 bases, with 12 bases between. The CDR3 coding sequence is TGTGCCAGCAGTTTGTGGCAGCAGTCTGGCTACACCTTC. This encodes CASSLWQQSGYTF.

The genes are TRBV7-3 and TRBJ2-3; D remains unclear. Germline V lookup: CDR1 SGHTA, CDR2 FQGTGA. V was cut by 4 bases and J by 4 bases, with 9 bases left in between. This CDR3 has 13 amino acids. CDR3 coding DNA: TGTGCCAGCAGCTCGTATACCTCAGATACGCAGTATTTT. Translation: CASSSYTSDTQYF.

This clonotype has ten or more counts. CDR3 coding DNA: TGCAGCGTAGGGAATGGGAATGAGCAGTTCTTC. Its translation is CSVGNGNEQFF. The V and J genes are TRBV29-1 and TRBJ2-1; D ambiguous. Deletions cut 6 bases from V and 7 bases from J, with 10 bases between. Germline V gene sequence: CDR1 SQVTM, CDR2 ANQGSEA. The CDR3 contains 11 residues.

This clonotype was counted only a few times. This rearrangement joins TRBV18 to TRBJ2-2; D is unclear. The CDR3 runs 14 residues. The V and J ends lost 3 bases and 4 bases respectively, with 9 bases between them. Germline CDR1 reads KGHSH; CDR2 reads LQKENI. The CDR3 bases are TGTGCCAGCTCACCTCTCGATACCACCGGGGAGCTGTTTTTT. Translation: CASSPLDTTGELFF.

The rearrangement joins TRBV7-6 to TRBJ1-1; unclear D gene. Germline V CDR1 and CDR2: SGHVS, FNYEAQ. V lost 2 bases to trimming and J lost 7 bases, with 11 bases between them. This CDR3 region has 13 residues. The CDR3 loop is CASSLTLEHEAFF. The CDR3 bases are TGTGCCAGCAGCTTAACGCTGGAGCATGAAGCTTTCTTT. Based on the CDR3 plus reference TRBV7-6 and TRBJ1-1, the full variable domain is GAGVSQSPRYKVTKRGQDVALRCDPISGHVSLYWYRQALGQGPEFLTYFNYEAQQDKSGLPNDRFSAERPEGSISTLTIQRTEQRDSAMYRCASSLTLEHEAFFGQGTRLTVV.

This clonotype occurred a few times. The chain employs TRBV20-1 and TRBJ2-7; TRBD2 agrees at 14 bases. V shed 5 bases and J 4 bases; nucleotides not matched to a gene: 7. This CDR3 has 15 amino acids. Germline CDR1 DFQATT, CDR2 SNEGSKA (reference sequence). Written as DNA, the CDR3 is TGCAGTGCTCTGACTAGCGGGGGGGCCAGTTACGAGCAGTACTTC. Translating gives CSALTSGGASYEQYF.

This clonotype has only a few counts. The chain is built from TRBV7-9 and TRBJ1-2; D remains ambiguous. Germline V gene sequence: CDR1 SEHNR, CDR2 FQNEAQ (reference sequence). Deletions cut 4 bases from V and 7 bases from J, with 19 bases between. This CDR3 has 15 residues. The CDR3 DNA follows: TGTGCCAGCAGCTCCACGGGCCCCGCCACGTTTGGCTACACCTTC. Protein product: CASSSTGPATFGYTF.

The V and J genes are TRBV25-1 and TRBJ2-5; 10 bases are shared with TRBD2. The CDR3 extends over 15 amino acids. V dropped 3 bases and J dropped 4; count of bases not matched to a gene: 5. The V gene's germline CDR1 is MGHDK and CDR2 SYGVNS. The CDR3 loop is CASSEASGRTETQYF. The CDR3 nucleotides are TGTGCCAGCAGTGAGGCTAGCGGGAGAACAGAGACCCAGTACTTC.

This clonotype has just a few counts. The chain's CDR3 is CASSLVFGEETQYF. Here the CDR3 DNA reads TGTGCCAGCAGTTTAGTTTTCGGGGAAGAGACCCAGTACTTC. The chain has TRBV12-3 or TRBV12-4 and TRBJ2-5; TRBD2 is a possible D gene (5 bases). V gave up 1 base and J gave up 3 bases, with 9 bases separating them. This CDR3 comprises 14 residues.

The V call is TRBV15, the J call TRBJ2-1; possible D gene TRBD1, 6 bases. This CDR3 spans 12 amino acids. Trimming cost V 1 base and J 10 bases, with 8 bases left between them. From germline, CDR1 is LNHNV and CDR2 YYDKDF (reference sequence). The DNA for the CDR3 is TGTGCCACCAGCAGAGTCCAGGGGGAGCAGTTCTTC. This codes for CATSRVQGEQFF.

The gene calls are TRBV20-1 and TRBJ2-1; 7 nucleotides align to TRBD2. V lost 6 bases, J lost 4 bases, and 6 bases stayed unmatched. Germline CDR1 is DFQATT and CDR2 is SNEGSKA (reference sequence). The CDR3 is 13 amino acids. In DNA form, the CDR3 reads TGCAGTGCCCCATACGGGGGGTACAATGAGCAGTTCTTC. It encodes CSAPYGGYNEQFF.

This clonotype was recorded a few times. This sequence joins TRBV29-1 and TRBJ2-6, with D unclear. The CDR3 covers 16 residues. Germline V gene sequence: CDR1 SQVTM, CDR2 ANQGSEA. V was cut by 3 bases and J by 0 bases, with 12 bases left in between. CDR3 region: CSVETQSDSGANVLTF. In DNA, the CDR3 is TGCAGCGTTGAGACCCAGTCCGACTCTGGGGCCAACGTCCTGACTTTC.

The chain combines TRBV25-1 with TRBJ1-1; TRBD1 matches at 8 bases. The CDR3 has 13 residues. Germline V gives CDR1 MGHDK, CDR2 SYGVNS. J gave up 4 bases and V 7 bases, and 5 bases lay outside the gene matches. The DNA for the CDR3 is TGTGCCAGCACTCAGGGGGCGAGCACTGAAGCTTTCTTT. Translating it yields CASTQGASTEAFF.

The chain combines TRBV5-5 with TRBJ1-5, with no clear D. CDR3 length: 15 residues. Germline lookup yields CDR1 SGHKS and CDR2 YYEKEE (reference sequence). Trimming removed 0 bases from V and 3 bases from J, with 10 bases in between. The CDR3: CASSLEAVNNQPQHF. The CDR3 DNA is TGTGCCAGCAGCTTGGAGGCAGTCAACAATCAGCCCCAGCATTTT.